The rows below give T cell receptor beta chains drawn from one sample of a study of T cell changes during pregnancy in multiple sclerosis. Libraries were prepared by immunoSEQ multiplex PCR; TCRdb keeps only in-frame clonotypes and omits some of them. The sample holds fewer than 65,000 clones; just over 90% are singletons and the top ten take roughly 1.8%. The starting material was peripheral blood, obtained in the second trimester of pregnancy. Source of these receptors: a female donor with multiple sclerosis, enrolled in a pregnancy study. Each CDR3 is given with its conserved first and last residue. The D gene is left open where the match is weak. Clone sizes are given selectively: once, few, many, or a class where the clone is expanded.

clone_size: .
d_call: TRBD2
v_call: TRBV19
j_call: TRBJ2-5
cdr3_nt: TGTGCCAGTAGCTTCTTTAGCGGGGGGGACCAAGAGACCCAGTACTTC
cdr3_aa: CASSFFSGGDQETQYF

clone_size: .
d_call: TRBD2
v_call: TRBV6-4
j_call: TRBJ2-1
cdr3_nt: TGTGCCAGCAGCCCCTGGGCTAGCGGCTACAATGAGCAGTTCTTC
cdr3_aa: CASSPWASGYNEQFF

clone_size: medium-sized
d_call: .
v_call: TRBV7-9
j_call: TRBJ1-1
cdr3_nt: TGTGCCAGCAGCTTAGAGGAGACTGAAGCTTTCTTT
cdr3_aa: CASSLEETEAFF

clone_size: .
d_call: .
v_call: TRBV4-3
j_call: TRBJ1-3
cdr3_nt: TGCGCCAGCAGCCTGGGGGACATATCAAGAAACACCATATATTTT
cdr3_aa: CASSLGDISRNTIYF

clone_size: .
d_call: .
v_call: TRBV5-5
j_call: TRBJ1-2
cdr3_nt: TGTGCCAGCAGCTTGGCTATTGGGGGGTACACCTTC
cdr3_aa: CASSLAIGGYTF

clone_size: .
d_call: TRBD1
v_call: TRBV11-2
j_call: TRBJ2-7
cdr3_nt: TGTGCCAGCAGCTTAGGCAGGGGGCATCTCTACGAGCAGTACTTC
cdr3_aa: CASSLGRGHLYEQYF

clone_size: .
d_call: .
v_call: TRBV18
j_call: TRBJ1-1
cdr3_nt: TGTGCCAGCTCACCATCATCGGGGAACACTGAAGCTTTCTTT
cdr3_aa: CASSPSSGNTEAFF

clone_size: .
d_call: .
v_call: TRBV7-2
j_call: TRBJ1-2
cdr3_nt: TGTGCCAGCAGCCTCGACTACACCGGGAGAGACTATGGCTACACCTTC
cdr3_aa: CASSLDYTGRDYGYTF

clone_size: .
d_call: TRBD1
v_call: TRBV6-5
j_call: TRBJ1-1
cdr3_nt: TGTGCCAGCAGTTACGGGGGACAGTTGAACACTGAAGCTTTCTTT
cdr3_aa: CASSYGGQLNTEAFF

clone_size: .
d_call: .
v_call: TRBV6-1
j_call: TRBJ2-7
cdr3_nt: TGTGCCAGCAGTGACTTCCGGGAAGGCTACGAGCAGTACTTC
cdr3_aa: CASSDFREGYEQYF

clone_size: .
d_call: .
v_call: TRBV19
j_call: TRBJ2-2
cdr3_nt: TGTGCCAGTAGTACCTCGAGACAGGGAGGAGCCGGGGAGCTGTTTTTT
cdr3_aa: CASSTSRQGGAGELFF

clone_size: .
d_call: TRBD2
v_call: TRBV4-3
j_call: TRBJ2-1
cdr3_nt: TGCGCCAGCAGCCCCCGCCAAGCGGGAGGGTTCTACAATGAGCAGTTCTTC
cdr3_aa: CASSPRQAGGFYNEQFF

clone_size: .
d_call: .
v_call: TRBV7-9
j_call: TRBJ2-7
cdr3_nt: TGTGCCAGCAGCCAGTGGGGGGATTACGAGCAGTACTTC
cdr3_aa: CASSQWGDYEQYF

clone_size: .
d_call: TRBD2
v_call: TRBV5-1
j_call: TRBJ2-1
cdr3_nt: TGCGCCAGCCTGGAGGGGACTAGCGAATACAATGAGCAGTTCTTC
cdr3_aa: CASLEGTSEYNEQFF

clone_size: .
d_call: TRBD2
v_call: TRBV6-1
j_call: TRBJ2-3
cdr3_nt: TGTGCCAGCAGTAGCGGGAGGGCCACAGATACGCAGTATTTT
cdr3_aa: CASSSGRATDTQYF